The clone carrying this T cell receptor beta chain is a singleton in its sample. The CDR3 is made up of 14 amino acids. CDR1 SNHLY and CDR2 FYNNEI come from the germline V gene. Trimming removed 7 bases from V and 0 bases from J, with 12 bases in between. The entry originates in a study of blood T cell repertoires in COVID-19. The overall study: The United States, Italy and Spain were the sources of the acute and convalescent COVID-19 samples. PBMCs, B-cell-depleted T cells, or T cells were the source of the cDNA or gDNA that made up the material.

Authors' analysis steps: Cell counts per sample came from amplifying reference gene primers. Only in-frame clones appear in the TCRdb table, and some are missing; sequencing was by immunoSEQ multiplex PCR. For V, J and clone size, that table is used; D and trimming come from the DNA. In the table there are around 200,000 clones, roughly 78% of which are singletons. Specimen: peripheral blood. The chain recombines TRBV2 with TRBJ1-1, with D maybe TRBD1 (5 bases). The TCR was taken from a woman at least 80 years old with active or convalescent COVID-19. Written as DNA, the CDR3 is TGTGCCAGCAAAAAACAGGCGATGAACACTGAAGCTTTCTTT. Encoded protein: CASKKQAMNTEAFF.